This T cell receptor beta chain was captured in a study of cytomegalovirus exposure and HLA in healthy donors. Findings of the study overall: In a later analysis, DRB1 alleles had the most associated TCRs; HLA-C alleles the fewest.

Of note for this clone: Its antigen is not identified.

Amplification used 60 Vbeta primers and 13 Jbeta primers. Measured with immunoSEQ multiplex PCR; TCRdb has only the in-frame clones, and not every one. This table has roughly 160,000 clones, approximately 81% appearing once. The CDR3 extends over 14 amino acids. The ends were cut back, 4 bases at V and 3 bases at J, with 14 bases in the middle. The chain links TRBV5-3 to TRBJ2-7, with D maybe TRBD2 (5 bases). TRBV5-3 is an ORF, and what it does is uncertain. The sequenced sample was PBMCs. This TCR was sampled from a male donor in good health and CMV-seronegative. The DNA of the CDR3 is TGTGCCAGAAGCGCGGGCAGGCCCTTCTACGAGCAGTACTTC. It encodes CARSAGRPFYEQYF.